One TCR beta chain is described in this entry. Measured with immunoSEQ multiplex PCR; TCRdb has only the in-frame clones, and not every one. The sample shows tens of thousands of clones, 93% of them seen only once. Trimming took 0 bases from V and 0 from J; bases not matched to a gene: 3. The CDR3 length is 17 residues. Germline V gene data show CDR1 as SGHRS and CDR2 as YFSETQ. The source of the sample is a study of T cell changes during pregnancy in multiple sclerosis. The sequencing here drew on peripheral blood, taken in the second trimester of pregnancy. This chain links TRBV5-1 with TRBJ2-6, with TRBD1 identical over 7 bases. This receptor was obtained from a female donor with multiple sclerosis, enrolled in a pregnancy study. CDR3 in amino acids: CASSLGDSFSGANVLTF. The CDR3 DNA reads TGCGCCAGCAGCTTGGGGGACAGCTTCTCTGGGGCCAACGTCCTGACTTTC. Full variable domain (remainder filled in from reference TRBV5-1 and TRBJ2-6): KAGVTQTPRYLIKTRGQQVTLSCSPISGHRSVSWYQQTPGQGLQFLFEYFSETQRNKGNFPGRFSGRQFSNSRSEMNVSTLELGDSALYLCASSLGDSFSGANVLTFGAGSRLTVL.